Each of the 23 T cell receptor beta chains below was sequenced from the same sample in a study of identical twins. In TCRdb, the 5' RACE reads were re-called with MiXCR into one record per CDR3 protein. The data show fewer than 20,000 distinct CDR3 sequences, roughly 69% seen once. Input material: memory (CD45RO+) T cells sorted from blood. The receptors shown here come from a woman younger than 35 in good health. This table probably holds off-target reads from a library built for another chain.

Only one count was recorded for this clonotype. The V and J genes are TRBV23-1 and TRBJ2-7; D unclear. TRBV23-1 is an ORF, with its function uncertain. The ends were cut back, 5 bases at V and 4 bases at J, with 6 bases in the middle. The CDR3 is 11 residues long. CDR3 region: CASSFWYEQYF. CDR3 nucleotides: TGCGCCAGCAGTTTTTGGTACGAGCAGTACTTC.

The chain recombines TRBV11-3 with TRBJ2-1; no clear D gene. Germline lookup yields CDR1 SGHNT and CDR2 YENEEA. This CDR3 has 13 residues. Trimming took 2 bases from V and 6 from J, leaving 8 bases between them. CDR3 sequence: CASSLSMTNEQFF. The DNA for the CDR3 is TGTGCCAGCAGCTTATCAATGACCAATGAGCAGTTCTTC.

CDR3 sequence reads: CASSLAGDPPEAFF. The CDR3 DNA is TGTGCCAGCAGCTTAGCCGGGGACCCACCAGAAGCTTTCTTT. This chain links TRBV11-2 with TRBJ1-1, with D perhaps matching TRBD1 (5 bases). The germline V gene encodes CDR1 SGHAT and CDR2 FQNNGV. This CDR3 spans 14 amino acids. V was pared by 1 base and J by 8 bases, with 14 bases between.

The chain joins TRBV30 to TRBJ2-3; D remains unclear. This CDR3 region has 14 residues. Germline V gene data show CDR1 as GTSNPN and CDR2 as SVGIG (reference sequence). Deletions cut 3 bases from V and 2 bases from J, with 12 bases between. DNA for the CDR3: TGTGCCTGGAGCCCCCTTCGAACCACAGATACGCAGTATTTT. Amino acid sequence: CAWSPLRTTDTQYF.

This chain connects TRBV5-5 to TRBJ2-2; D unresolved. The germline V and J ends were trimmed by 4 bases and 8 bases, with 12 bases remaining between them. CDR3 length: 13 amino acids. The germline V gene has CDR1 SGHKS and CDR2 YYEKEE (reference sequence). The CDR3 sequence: CASSLLLAGELFF. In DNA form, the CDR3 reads TGTGCCAGCAGCCTCCTCTTGGCGGGGGAGCTGTTTTTT.

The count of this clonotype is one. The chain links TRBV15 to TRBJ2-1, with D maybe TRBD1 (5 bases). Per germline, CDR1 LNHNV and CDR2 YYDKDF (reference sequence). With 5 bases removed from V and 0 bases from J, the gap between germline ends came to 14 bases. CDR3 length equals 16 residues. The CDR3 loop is CATSPTARSSYNEQFF. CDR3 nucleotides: TGTGCCACCAGCCCGACAGCGCGAAGCTCCTACAATGAGCAGTTCTTC.

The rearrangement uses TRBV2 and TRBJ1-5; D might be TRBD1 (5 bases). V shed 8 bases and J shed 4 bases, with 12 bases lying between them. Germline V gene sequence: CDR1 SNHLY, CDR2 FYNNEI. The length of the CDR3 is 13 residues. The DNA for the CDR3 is TGTGCCAGCGGAGGGGCGGATAATCAGCCCCAGCATTTT. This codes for CASGGADNQPQHF. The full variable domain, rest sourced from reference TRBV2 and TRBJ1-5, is EPEVTQTPSHQVTQMGQEVILRCVPISNHLYFYWYRQILGQKVEFLVSFYNNEISEKSEIFDDQFSVERPDGSNFTLKIRSTKLEDSAMYFCASGGADNQPQHFGDGTRLSIL.

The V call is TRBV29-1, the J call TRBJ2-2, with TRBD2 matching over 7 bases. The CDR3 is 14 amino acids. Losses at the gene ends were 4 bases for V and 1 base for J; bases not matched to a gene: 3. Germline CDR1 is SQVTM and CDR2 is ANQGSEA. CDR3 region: CSVGRGGNTGELFF. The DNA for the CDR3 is TGCAGCGTTGGACGCGGGGGGAACACCGGGGAGCTGTTTTTT.

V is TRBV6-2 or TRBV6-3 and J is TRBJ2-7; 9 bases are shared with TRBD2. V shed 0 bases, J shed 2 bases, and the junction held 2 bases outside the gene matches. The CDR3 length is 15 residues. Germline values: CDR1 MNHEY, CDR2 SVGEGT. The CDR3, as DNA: TGTGCCAGCAGTTACTCTAGCGGGAGTGCCTACGAGCAGTACTTC. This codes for CASSYSSGSAYEQYF.

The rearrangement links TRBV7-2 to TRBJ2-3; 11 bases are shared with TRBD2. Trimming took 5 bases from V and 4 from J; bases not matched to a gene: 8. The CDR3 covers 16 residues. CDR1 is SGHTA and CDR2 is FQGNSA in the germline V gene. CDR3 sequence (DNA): TGTGCCAGCAGCCATCGGGTAGCGGGAGGGGCAGATACGCAGTATTTT. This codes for CASSHRVAGGADTQYF.

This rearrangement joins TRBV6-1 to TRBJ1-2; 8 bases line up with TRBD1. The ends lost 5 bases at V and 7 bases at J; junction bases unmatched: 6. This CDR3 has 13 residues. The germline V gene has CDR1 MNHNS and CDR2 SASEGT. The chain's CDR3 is CASSRTGPTGYTF. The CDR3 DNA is TGTGCCAGCAGTCGGACAGGGCCGACTGGCTACACCTTC.

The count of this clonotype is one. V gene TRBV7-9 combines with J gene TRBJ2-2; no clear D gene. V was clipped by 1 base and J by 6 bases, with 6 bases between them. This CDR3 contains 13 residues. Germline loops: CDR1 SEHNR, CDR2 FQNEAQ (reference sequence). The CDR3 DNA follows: TGTGCCAGCAGCTTAGTGGGTTCCGGGGAGCTGTTTTTT. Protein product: CASSLVGSGELFF. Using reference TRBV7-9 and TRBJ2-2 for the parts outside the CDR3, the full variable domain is DTGVSQNPRHKITKRGQNVTFRCDPISEHNRLYWYRQTLGQGPEFLTYFQNEAQLEKSRLLSDRFSAERPKGSFSTLEIQRTEQGDSAMYLCASSLVGSGELFFGEGSRLTVL.

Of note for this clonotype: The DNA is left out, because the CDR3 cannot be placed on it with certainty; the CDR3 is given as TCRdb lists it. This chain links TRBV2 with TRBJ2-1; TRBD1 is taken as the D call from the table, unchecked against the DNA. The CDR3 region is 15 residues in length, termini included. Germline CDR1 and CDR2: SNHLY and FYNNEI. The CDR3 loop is CASSEDRVAAGNEFF.

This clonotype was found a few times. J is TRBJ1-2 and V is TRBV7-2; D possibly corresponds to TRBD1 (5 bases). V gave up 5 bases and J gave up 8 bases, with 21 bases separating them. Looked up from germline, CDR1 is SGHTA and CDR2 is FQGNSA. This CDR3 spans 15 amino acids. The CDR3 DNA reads TGTGCCAGCAGCAGGGACCCTGAACGCCCAGTCGGCTACACCTTC. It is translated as CASSRDPERPVGYTF.

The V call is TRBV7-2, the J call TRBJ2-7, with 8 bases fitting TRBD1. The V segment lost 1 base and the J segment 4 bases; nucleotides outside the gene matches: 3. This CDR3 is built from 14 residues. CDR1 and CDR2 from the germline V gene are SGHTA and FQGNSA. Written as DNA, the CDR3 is TGTGCCAGCAGCTTAGTAGGACAGGGTTACGAGCAGTACTTC. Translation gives CASSLVGQGYEQYF. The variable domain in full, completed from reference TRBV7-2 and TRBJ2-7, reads GAGVSQSPSNKVTEKGKDVELRCDPISGHTALYWYRQSLGQGLEFLIYFQGNSAPDKSGLPSDRFSAERTGGSVSTLTIQRTQQEDSAVYLCASSLVGQGYEQYFGPGTRLTVT.

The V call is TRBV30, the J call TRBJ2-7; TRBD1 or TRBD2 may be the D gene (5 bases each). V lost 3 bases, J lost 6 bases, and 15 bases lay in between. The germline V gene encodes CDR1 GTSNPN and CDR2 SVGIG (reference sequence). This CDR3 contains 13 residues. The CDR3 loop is CAWRTMGVVEQYF. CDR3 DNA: TGTGCCTGGAGAACAATGGGGGTGGTCGAGCAGTACTTC.

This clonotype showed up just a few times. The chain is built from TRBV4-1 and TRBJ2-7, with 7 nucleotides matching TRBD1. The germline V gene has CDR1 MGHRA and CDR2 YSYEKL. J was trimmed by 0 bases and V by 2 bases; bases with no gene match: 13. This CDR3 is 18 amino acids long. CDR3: CASSQPWDSLESSYEQYF. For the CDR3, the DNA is TGCGCCAGCAGCCAACCTTGGGACAGCTTAGAAAGCTCCTACGAGCAGTACTTC.

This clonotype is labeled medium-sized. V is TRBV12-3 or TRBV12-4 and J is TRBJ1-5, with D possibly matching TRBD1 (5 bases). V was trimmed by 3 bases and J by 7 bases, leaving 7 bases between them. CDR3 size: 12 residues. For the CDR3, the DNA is TGTGCCAGCAGTTTTGGGGGGCAGCCCCAGCATTTT. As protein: CASSFGGQPQHF.

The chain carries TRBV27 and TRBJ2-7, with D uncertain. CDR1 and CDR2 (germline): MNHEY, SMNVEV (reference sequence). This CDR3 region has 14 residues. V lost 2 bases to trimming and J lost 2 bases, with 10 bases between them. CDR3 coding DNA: TGTGCCAGCAGTTTAACCCCGGAGACCTACGAGCAGTACTTC. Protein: CASSLTPETYEQYF.

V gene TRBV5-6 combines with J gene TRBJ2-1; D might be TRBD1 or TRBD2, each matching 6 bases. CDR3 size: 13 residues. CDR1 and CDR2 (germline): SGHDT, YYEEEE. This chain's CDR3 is CATKRGVNNEQFF. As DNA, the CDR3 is TGTGCAACCAAGAGGGGGGTTAACAATGAGCAGTTCTTC.

The CDR3 nucleotides read TGTGCCAGCAGTTACTCCCTCTACGAGCAGTACTTC. Translated, it gives CASSYSLYEQYF. The chain has TRBV6-2 or TRBV6-3 and TRBJ2-7; D gene uncertain. The ends were cut back, 0 bases at V and 3 bases at J, with 3 bases in the middle. The CDR3 runs to 12 residues. CDR1 and CDR2 from the germline V gene are MNHEY and SVGEGT.

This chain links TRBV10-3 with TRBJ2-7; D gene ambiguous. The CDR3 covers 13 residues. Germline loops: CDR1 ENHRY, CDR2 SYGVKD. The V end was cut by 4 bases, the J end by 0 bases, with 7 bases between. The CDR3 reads CAISGIFSYEQYF. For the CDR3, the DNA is TGTGCCATCAGTGGTATCTTCTCCTACGAGCAGTACTTC.

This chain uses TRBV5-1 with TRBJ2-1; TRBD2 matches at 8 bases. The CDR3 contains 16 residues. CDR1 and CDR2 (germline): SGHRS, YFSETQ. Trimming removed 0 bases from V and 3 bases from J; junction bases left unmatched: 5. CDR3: CASSLVVAGYYNEQFF. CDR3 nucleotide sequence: TGCGCCAGCAGCTTGGTGGTAGCGGGATACTACAATGAGCAGTTCTTC.